This T cell receptor beta chain derives from a study of blood T cell repertoires in COVID-19. Turning to the study itself: Samples taken during acute and convalescent COVID-19 were collected in the United States, Italy and Spain.

Study members were between about 18 and 100 years old and lived in 25 or so US regions. Clinical history as reported by participants underpinned cohort assignment. Among Cohort 3 donors, those recovered had two negative PCRs, clearance, or symptom resolution. TCRdb keeps only in-frame clones here, not all; method: immunoSEQ multiplex PCR. The table records fewer than 350,000 clones, around 90% of them present only once. Germline CDR1 MDHEN, CDR2 SYDVKM. V was pared by 6 bases and J by 2 bases, with 5 bases of the junction left unmatched. The CDR3 spans 14 residues. This sequence was found in a man in his fifties or sixties who had recovered from COVID-19. The material sequenced was PBMCs or T cells enriched from blood (not recorded which). The rearrangement uses TRBV28 and TRBJ2-7, with 9 bases fitting TRBD1. CDR3: CASRSTGGPYEQYF. In DNA, the CDR3 is TGTGCCAGCAGGTCCACAGGGGGCCCCTACGAGCAGTACTTC.